Reported below is one T cell receptor beta chain. These data originate in a study of monozygotic twins with inflammatory bowel disease. The CDR3 has 14 amino acids. From germline, CDR1 is DFQATT and CDR2 SNEGSKA (reference sequence). The input for each TCR library was 3500 ng of total RNA. Template-switch reactions added UMIs with a 6-nucleotide sample barcode. With the 5' RACE reads reprocessed, TCRdb shows one record per CDR3 protein and no DNA. Here the sample table reports tens of thousands of distinct CDR3 sequences. The rearrangement uses TRBV20-1 and TRBJ1-2; TCRdb's assignment of TRBD1 cannot be checked, as there is no DNA. Sequencing was performed on blood. This receptor was obtained from a human donor with ulcerative colitis or Crohn's disease, or a healthy co-twin of an affected twin (not recorded which). The CDR3 loop reads CSARPTGANYGYTF.